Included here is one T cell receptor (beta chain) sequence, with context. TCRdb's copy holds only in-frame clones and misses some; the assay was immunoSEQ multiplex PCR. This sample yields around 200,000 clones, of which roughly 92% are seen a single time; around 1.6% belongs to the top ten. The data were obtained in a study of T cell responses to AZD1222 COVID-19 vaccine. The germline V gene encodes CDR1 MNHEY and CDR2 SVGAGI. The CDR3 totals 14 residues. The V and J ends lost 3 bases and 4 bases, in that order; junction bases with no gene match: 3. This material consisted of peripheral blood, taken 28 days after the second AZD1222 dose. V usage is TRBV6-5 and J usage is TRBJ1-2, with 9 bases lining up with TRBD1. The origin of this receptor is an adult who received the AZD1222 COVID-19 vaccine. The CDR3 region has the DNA TGTGCCAGCAGTTATACGGACAGGGGCTATGGCTACACCTTC. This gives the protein CASSYTDRGYGYTF.